This entry lists 25 T cell receptor beta chains sequenced from one sample in a study of CD8+ T cells in alopecia areata (dated by TCRdb to the late 2010s). Receptor libraries were prepared by the immunoSEQ multiplex PCR assay. RNA was extracted from all samples and reverse transcribed into cDNA, which served as template for TCR sequencing. This immuneACCESS table, as held by TCRdb, lists in-frame sequences with V and J called but not all clones. Of the missing ones, under half trace to an unresolved V gene in checked studies; the others have no known cause. In all, the sample holds about 150,000 clones, and roughly 44% of those were seen once. The ten largest clones take up approximately 7% of the sample. The sequenced sample consisted of CD4+ T cells sorted from blood. The receptors were gathered from a human donor with alopecia areata.

The V gene is TRBV15, the J gene TRBJ2-5; 13 bases are shared with TRBD2. V lost 1 base and J lost 5; bases outside the gene matches: 13. The V gene's germline CDR1 is LNHNV and CDR2 YYDKDF (reference sequence). The CDR3 length is 19 residues. Here the CDR3 reads CATSRGRPGLAGSGETQYF. In nucleotides, the CDR3 is TGTGCCACCAGCAGAGGAAGACCGGGACTAGCGGGATCGGGCGAGACCCAGTACTTC.

The chain is built from TRBV25-1 and TRBJ2-7, with 8 bases lining up with TRBD1. The V segment lost 6 bases and the J segment 3 bases; nucleotides outside the gene matches: 7. Germline CDR1 is MGHDK and CDR2 is SYGVNS. The CDR3 totals 14 residues. CDR3 protein: CASSFAGGFYEQYF. The CDR3, as DNA: TGTGCCAGCAGCTTTGCAGGGGGCTTCTACGAGCAGTACTTC.

The J gene is TRBJ2-5, the V gene TRBV6-5; D is possibly TRBD2 (6 bases). This CDR3 is built from 15 residues. Germline V lookup: CDR1 MNHEY, CDR2 SVGAGI. Trimming took 6 bases from V and 2 from J, leaving 16 bases between them. The CDR3 loop is CASRVGTLLQETQYF. The CDR3 bases are TGTGCCAGCAGGGTTGGGACTTTGTTGCAAGAGACCCAGTACTTC.

In the case of this clone: In the same sample, other DNA sequences code for this CDR3. This chain links TRBV29-1 with TRBJ1-1; 9 nucleotides align to TRBD1. The CDR3 sequence is 13 residues long. Trimming at V came to 5 bases and at J to 0 bases, leaving 1 base not matched to a gene. Germline V gene sequence: CDR1 SQVTM, CDR2 ANQGSEA. The CDR3 loop reads CSVHRGLNTEAFF. CDR3 nucleotides: TGCAGCGTTCACAGGGGGCTGAACACTGAAGCTTTCTTT. The complete variable domain, with remaining parts taken from reference TRBV29-1 and TRBJ1-1, reads SAVISQKPSRDICQRGTSLTIQCQVDSQVTMMFWYRQQPGQSLTLIATANQGSEATYESGFVIDKFPISRPNLTFSTLTVSNMSPEDSSIYLCSVHRGLNTEAFFGQGTRLTVV.

There are many counts of this clone. Within the sample, other DNA sequences also encode this same CDR3. This chain joins TRBV19 and TRBJ2-1; no firm D call. This CDR3 has 12 amino acids. Germline CDR1 is LNHDA and CDR2 is SQIVND (reference sequence). The ends were cut back, 4 bases at V and 4 bases at J, with 5 bases in the middle. CDR3 protein: CASSTAYNEQFF. Written as DNA, the CDR3 is TGTGCCAGTAGTACCGCTTACAATGAGCAGTTCTTC. The full variable domain, completed using reference TRBV19 and TRBJ2-1, is DGGITQSPKYLFRKEGQNVTLSCEQNLNHDAMYWYRQDPGQGLRLIYYSQIVNDFQKGDIAEGYSVSREKKESFPLTVTSAQKNPTAFYLCASSTAYNEQFFGPGTRLTVL.

This clone appeared a single time. The chain is built from TRBV2 and TRBJ2-5; a possible D gene is TRBD2 (5 bases). Germline assignment: CDR1 SNHLY and CDR2 FYNNEI. This CDR3 has 15 amino acids. V lost 0 bases and J lost 2, with 10 bases in between. The DNA for the CDR3 is TGTGCCAGCAGTGAAGCGCTCGGACTGCAAGAGACCCAGTACTTC. It specifies CASSEALGLQETQYF.

V usage is TRBV29-1 and J usage is TRBJ2-7; D gene unclear. Between the trimmed V and J ends, which lost 4 bases and 2 bases, there was a span of 9 bases. The CDR3 is made up of 12 amino acids. CDR1 is SQVTM, CDR2 ANQGSEA, per germline. The CDR3 here is CSVGSITYEQYF. In nucleotides, the CDR3 is TGCAGCGTTGGGTCTATAACCTACGAGCAGTACTTC.

This clone was seen a few times. The chain uses TRBV2 and TRBJ2-4, with D uncertain. This CDR3 spans 13 amino acids. Trimming stripped 5 bases from V and 9 bases from J, with 14 bases between. Germline assignment: CDR1 SNHLY and CDR2 FYNNEI. This chain's CDR3 is CASSRDLSGIQYF. DNA of the CDR3: TGTGCCAGCAGTAGGGATTTATCGGGCATTCAGTACTTC.

There are a few counts of this clone. The chain combines TRBV5-4 with TRBJ2-3; 8 nucleotides agree with TRBD2. Germline V gene sequence: CDR1 SGHNT, CDR2 YYREEE (reference sequence). After removal of 0 bases from V and 0 bases from J, the junction contained 3 bases not matched to a gene. CDR3 length equals 16 residues. The CDR3 loop reads CASSLGSGTSTDTQYF. CDR3 nucleotides: TGTGCCAGCAGCTTGGGTAGCGGGACGAGCACAGATACGCAGTATTTT.

This rearrangement joins TRBV9 to TRBJ2-5, with D possibly being TRBD2 (6 bases). The CDR3 spans 15 residues. V was shortened by 0 bases and J by 2 bases, with 11 bases between the two germline ends. Per the germline V gene, CDR1 is SGDLS and CDR2 is YYNGEE. CDR3 amino acids: CASSVASGVQETQYF. For the CDR3, the DNA is TGTGCCAGCAGCGTAGCCTCGGGGGTTCAAGAGACCCAGTACTTC.

The chain is built from TRBV6-5 and TRBJ1-2, with 7 bases matching TRBD1. The V gene end was trimmed by 6 bases and the J gene end by 4 bases; junction bases not matched to a gene: 5. The CDR3 sequence is 13 residues long. Germline V gives CDR1 MNHEY, CDR2 SVGAGI. The CDR3 DNA reads as TGTGCCAGCAGCGAGACAGGGCCCTATGGCTACACCTTC. Residues: CASSETGPYGYTF.

The V gene is TRBV29-1, the J gene TRBJ2-5; 11 bases agree with TRBD2. The CDR3 consists of 13 residues. J lost 2 bases, V lost 7 bases, and 3 bases had no gene match. CDR1 is SQVTM, CDR2 ANQGSEA, per germline. CDR3 residues: CSAGLAVQETQYF. The DNA of the CDR3 is TGCAGCGCGGGACTAGCGGTACAAGAGACCCAGTACTTC. The variable domain in full, completed from reference TRBV29-1 and TRBJ2-5, reads SAVISQKPSRDICQRGTSLTIQCQVDSQVTMMFWYRQQPGQSLTLIATANQGSEATYESGFVIDKFPISRPNLTFSTLTVSNMSPEDSSIYLCSAGLAVQETQYFGPGTRLLVL.

In this sample, this clone turned up a few times. The chain recombines TRBV29-1 with TRBJ1-3; the D gene is possibly TRBD1 (6 bases). Germline V CDR1 and CDR2: SQVTM, ANQGSEA. This CDR3 contains 13 residues. Trimming left V 5 bases short and J 3 bases short, with 11 bases between. The CDR3 coding sequence is TGCAGCGTTCAACAGGGTTATGGAAACACCATATATTTT. Translated, it gives CSVQQGYGNTIYF.

The CDR3: CSVETSGSAQFF. DNA for the CDR3: TGCAGCGTTGAGACTAGCGGGAGCGCGCAGTTCTTC. The chain joins TRBV29-1 to TRBJ2-1; 12 nucleotides agree with TRBD2. This CDR3 spans 12 amino acids. The ends lost 3 bases at V and 12 bases at J; junction bases unmatched: 3. CDR1 is SQVTM and CDR2 is ANQGSEA in the germline V gene.

The table lists this clone with a few counts. The chain has TRBV10-3 and TRBJ1-2; 7 bases fit TRBD1. CDR1 ENHRY and CDR2 SYGVKD come from the germline V gene. The CDR3 sequence is 12 residues long. V shed 11 bases, J shed 7 bases, and the junction held 10 bases outside the gene matches. This CDR3 reads CAARQGVGGYTF. In DNA form, the CDR3 reads TGTGCCGCTAGACAGGGTGTCGGTGGCTACACCTTC.

The chain carries TRBV25-1 and TRBJ2-2; D remains unclear. Trimming cost V 5 bases and J 3 bases, with 16 bases left between them. Germline V gene lookup returns CDR1 MGHDK and CDR2 SYGVNS. The CDR3 spans 16 residues. In DNA, the CDR3 is TGTGCCAGCAGTTACCGGGTCACGATGGACACCGGGGAGCTGTTTTTT. This gives the protein CASSYRVTMDTGELFF.

This rearrangement joins TRBV19 to TRBJ1-5; D might be TRBD1 (5 bases). The CDR3 loop spans 16 amino acids. Germline CDR1 is LNHDA and CDR2 is SQIVND (reference sequence). With 0 bases removed from V and 0 bases from J, the gap between germline ends came to 9 bases. The CDR3 DNA reads TGTGCCAGTAGTATAGAGACAGCCTTTAGCAATCAGCCCCAGCATTTT. The encoded protein is CASSIETAFSNQPQHF.

V is TRBV5-1 and J is TRBJ2-5; TRBD1 aligns across 7 bases. From germline, CDR1 is SGHRS and CDR2 YFSETQ. V trimming: 4 bases; J trimming: 2 bases; junction bases outside the gene matches: 5. CDR3 length equals 14 residues. CDR3 residues: CASSPWDSQETQYF. In nucleotides, the CDR3 is TGCGCCAGCAGCCCGTGGGACAGTCAAGAGACCCAGTACTTC.

This clone was found a few times. The chain carries TRBV9 and TRBJ2-5; 8 bases agree with TRBD1. The CDR3 consists of 14 residues. Germline-derived CDR1 and CDR2 are SGDLS and YYNGEE. The V and J ends lost 3 bases and 5 bases, in that order; junction bases with no gene match: 6. CDR3 sequence (DNA): TGTGCCAGCAGCGAGAGGACAGGGCTGGAGACCCAGTACTTC. Amino acids: CASSERTGLETQYF.

This chain links TRBV28 with TRBJ1-2, with 9 bases aligning to TRBD1. This CDR3 is built from 15 residues. J was trimmed by 4 bases and V by 6 bases; bases with no gene match: 9. Per germline, CDR1 MDHEN and CDR2 SYDVKM. The CDR3 here is CASRPQGAGVYGYTF. The DNA of the CDR3 is TGTGCCAGCAGACCACAGGGGGCAGGGGTCTATGGCTACACCTTC.

This clone occurred a few times. In DNA, the CDR3 is TGTGCCAGCAGCCCTACAGGGGCCCGAAACTACAATGAGCAGTTCTTC. Translated: CASSPTGARNYNEQFF. This chain joins TRBV7-3 and TRBJ2-1, with TRBD1 identical over 7 bases. J was trimmed by 3 bases and V by 5 bases; bases with no gene match: 10. This CDR3 is built from 16 residues. CDR1 SGHTA and CDR2 FQGTGA come from the germline V gene.

The chain carries TRBV20-1 and TRBJ2-5; 9 bases line up with TRBD1. With V trimmed by 5 bases and J by 5 bases, 0 bases remained unmatched. This CDR3 has 11 amino acids. Per the germline V gene, CDR1 is DFQATT and CDR2 is SNEGSKA (reference sequence). The CDR3: CSADRGETQYF. CDR3 sequence (DNA): TGCAGTGCTGACAGGGGGGAGACCCAGTACTTC.

The CDR3 is CASSLFPRGTGELFF. CDR3 sequence (DNA): TGTGCCAGCAGTTTATTTCCGCGGGGCACCGGGGAGCTGTTTTTT. J is TRBJ2-2 and V is TRBV28, with D possibly being TRBD2 (6 bases). The CDR3 extends over 15 amino acids. The germline CDR1 and CDR2 sequences are MDHEN and SYDVKM. Deletions cut 1 base from V and 4 bases from J, with 10 bases between. The whole variable domain, remainder taken from reference TRBV28 and TRBJ2-2, is DVKVTQSSRYLVKRTGEKVFLECVQDMDHENMFWYRQDPGLGLRLIYFSYDVKMKEKGDIPEGYSVSREKKERFSLILESASTNQTSMYLCASSLFPRGTGELFFGEGSRLTVL.

This clone was seen only a few times. This chain joins TRBV29-1 and TRBJ2-1; D gene uncertain. V lost 5 bases to trimming and J lost 8 bases, with 13 bases between them. Looked up from germline, CDR1 is SQVTM and CDR2 is ANQGSEA. The CDR3 has 12 amino acids. Here the CDR3 DNA reads TGCAGCGTTCGATCCCCCGGCGATGAGCAGTTCTTC. It encodes CSVRSPGDEQFF.

This clone appeared a few times. This chain connects TRBV29-1 to TRBJ1-2; 8 nucleotides align to TRBD1. V was clipped by 5 bases and J by 4 bases; unmatched bases: 15. Germline CDR1 SQVTM, CDR2 ANQGSEA. This CDR3 has 16 residues. CDR3 sequence reads: CSVTQTGQDVGYGYTF. The CDR3 DNA sequence: TGCAGCGTTACCCAAACGGGACAGGATGTTGGCTATGGCTACACCTTC. Full variable domain (missing parts from reference TRBV29-1 and TRBJ1-2): SAVISQKPSRDICQRGTSLTIQCQVDSQVTMMFWYRQQPGQSLTLIATANQGSEATYESGFVIDKFPISRPNLTFSTLTVSNMSPEDSSIYLCSVTQTGQDVGYGYTFGSGTRLTVV.